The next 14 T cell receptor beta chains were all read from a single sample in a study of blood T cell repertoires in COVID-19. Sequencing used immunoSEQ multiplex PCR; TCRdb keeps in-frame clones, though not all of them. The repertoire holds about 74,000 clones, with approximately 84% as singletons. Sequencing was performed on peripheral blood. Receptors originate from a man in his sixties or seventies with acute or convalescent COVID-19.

The CDR3 loop reads CASSIDGQFYEQYF. CDR3 nucleotides: TGTGCCAGTAGTATAGACGGACAGTTCTACGAGCAGTACTTC. The chain has TRBV19 and TRBJ2-7, with a possible D match to TRBD1 (6 bases). The CDR3 length is 14 residues. V lost 0 bases and J lost 3, with 9 bases in between. CDR1 and CDR2 (germline): LNHDA, SQIVND (reference sequence).

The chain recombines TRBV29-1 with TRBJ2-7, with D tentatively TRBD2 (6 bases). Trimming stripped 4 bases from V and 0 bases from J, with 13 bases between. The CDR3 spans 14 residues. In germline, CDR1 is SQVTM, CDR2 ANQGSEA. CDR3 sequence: CSVGVGGSSYEQYF. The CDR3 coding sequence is TGCAGCGTTGGAGTGGGAGGCAGCTCCTACGAGCAGTACTTC.

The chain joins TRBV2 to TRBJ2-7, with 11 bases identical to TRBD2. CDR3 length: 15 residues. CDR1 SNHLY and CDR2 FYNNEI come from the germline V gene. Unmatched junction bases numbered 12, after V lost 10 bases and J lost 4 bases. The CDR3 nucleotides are TGTGCCACCCAAGCGTTAGCGGGAGGGGGTTACGAGCAGTACTTC. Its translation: CATQALAGGGYEQYF.

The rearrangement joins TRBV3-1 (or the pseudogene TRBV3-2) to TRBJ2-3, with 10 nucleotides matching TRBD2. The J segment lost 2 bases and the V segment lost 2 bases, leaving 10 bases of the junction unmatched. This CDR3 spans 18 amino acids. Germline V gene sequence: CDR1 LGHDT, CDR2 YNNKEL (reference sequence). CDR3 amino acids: CASSQYLSGGPLTDTQYF. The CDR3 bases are TGTGCCAGCAGCCAATACCTTAGCGGGGGGCCCCTCACAGATACGCAGTATTTT.

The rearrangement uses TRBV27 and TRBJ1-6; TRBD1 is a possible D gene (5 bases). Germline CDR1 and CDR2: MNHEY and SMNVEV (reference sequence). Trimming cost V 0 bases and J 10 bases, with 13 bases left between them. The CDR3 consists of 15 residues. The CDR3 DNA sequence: TGTGCCAGCAGTTTATCTAGGGGCGGTGAATCACCCCTCCACTTT. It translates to CASSLSRGGESPLHF.

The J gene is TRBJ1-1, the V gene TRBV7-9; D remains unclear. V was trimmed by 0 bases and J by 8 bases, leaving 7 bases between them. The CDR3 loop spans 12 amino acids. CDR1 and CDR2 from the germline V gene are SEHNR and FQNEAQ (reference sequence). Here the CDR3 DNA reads TGTGCCAGCAGCTTAGCGGGCCAGGAAGCTTTCTTT. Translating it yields CASSLAGQEAFF.

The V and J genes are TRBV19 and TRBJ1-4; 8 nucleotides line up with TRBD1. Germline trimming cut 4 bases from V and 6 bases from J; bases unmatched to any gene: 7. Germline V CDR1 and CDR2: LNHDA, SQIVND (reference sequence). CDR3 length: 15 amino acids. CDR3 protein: CASSKVAGQDEKLFF. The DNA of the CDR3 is TGTGCCAGTAGTAAAGTTGCGGGACAGGATGAAAAACTGTTTTTT.

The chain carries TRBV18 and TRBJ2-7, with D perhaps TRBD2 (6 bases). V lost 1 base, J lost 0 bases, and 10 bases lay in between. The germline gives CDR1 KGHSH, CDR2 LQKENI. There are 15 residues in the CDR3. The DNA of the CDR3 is TGTGCCAGCTCACCACAGCGGGCCTACTCCTACGAGCAGTACTTC. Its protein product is CASSPQRAYSYEQYF. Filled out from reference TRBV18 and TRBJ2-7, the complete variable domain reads NAGVMQNPRHLVRRRGQEARLRCSPMKGHSHVYWYRQLPEEGLKFMVYLQKENIIDESGMPKERFSAEFPKEGPSILRIQQVVRGDSAAYFCASSPQRAYSYEQYFGPGTRLTVT.

CDR3 in DNA: TGTGCCAGCAGGCGACAGGGTGGGTCGCTCAACGAGCAGTACTTC. This codes for CASRRQGGSLNEQYF. The chain recombines TRBV6-5 with TRBJ2-7; 7 nucleotides match TRBD1. The V segment lost 6 bases and the J segment 5 bases; nucleotides outside the gene matches: 13. Per germline, CDR1 MNHEY and CDR2 SVGAGI. The CDR3 is 15 residues long.

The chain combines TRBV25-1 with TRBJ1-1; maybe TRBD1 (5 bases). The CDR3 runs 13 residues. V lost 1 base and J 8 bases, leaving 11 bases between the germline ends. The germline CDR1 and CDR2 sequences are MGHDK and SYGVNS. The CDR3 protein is CASSEFAGGEAFF. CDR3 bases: TGTGCCAGCAGTGAATTTGCCGGGGGAGAAGCTTTCTTT.

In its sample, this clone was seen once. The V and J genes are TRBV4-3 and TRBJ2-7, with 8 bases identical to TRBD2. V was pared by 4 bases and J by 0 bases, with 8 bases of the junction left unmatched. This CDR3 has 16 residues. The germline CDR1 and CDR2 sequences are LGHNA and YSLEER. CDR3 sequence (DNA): TGCGCCAGCAGCCCGGAAGCGGGGGTCCTCTCCTACGAGCAGTACTTC. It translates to CASSPEAGVLSYEQYF.

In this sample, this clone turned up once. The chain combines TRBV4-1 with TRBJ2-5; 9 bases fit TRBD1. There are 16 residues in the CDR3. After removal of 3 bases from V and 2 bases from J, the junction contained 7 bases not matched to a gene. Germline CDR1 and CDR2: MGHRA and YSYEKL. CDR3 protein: CASSHFDRGNQETQYF. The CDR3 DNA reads TGCGCCAGCAGCCATTTCGACAGGGGGAATCAAGAGACCCAGTACTTC.

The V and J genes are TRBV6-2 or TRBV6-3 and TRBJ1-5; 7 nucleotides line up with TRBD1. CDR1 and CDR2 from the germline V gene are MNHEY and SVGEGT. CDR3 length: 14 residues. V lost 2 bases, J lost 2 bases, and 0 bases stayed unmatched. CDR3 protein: CASSYRGRNQPQHF. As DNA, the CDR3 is TGTGCCAGCAGTTACAGGGGGCGCAATCAGCCCCAGCATTTT.

The CDR3 DNA reads TGTGCCAGCAGCCCACCGGTGACAGGGATGAACACTGAAGCTTTCTTT. Protein product: CASSPPVTGMNTEAFF. The gene calls are TRBV11-2 and TRBJ1-1, with TRBD1 matching 7 bases. CDR1 is SGHAT and CDR2 is FQNNGV in the germline V gene. This CDR3 is built from 16 residues. Unmatched junction bases numbered 9, after V lost 5 bases and J lost 0 bases.